Below, 20 T cell receptor beta chains from the same sample are listed, as sequenced in a study of CD8 T cells in ankylosing spondylitis. One entry per CDR3 protein results from TCRdb running MiXCR on the 5' RACE reads. The sample holds over 150,000 distinct CDR3 sequences, around 13% seen once. Sequences were obtained from blood, either unsorted or a sorted T cell fraction (not recorded which). These receptor sequences come from a male donor with ankylosing spondylitis or in good health (not recorded which).

This clonotype has more than one count but fewer than ten. This sequence joins TRBV29-1 and TRBJ2-7; 12 nucleotides agree with TRBD2. In germline, CDR1 is SQVTM, CDR2 ANQGSEA. This CDR3 has 13 residues. V lost 5 bases to trimming and J lost 10 bases; unmatched junction nucleotides: 9. The CDR3 loop reads CSVIQRLAGDQYF. CDR3 DNA sequence: TGCAGCGTTATTCAACGACTAGCGGGAGACCAGTACTTC.

This clonotype was recorded many times. This chain links TRBV2 with TRBJ2-4, with 9 positions matching TRBD1. V dropped 6 bases and J dropped 3; count of bases not matched to a gene: 6. The CDR3 length is 15 residues. From germline, CDR1 is SNHLY and CDR2 FYNNEI. The CDR3 region is CASRGTGGIKNIQYF. CDR3 nucleotides: TGTGCCAGCAGGGGCACAGGGGGCATCAAAAACATTCAGTACTTC.

This clonotype was seen a handful of times. The genes are TRBV2 and TRBJ1-5; TRBD1 aligns across 12 bases. V lost 3 bases to trimming and J lost 7 bases; unmatched junction nucleotides: 7. There are 16 residues in the CDR3. The V gene's germline CDR1 is SNHLY and CDR2 FYNNEI. CDR3 nucleotide sequence: TGTGCCAGCAGTGACCGGGACAGGGGGCGCGGACAGCCCCAGCATTTT. It codes for CASSDRDRGRGQPQHF.

This sequence joins TRBV11-2 and TRBJ2-7, with D perhaps matching TRBD1 (6 bases). Trimming took off 4 bases at V and 9 bases at J, with 13 bases between the two ends. This CDR3 spans 12 amino acids. Looked up from germline, CDR1 is SGHAT and CDR2 is FQNNGV. Written as DNA, the CDR3 is TGTGCCAGCAGCTCCAGGACAGCTGGGCAGTACTTC. Translating gives CASSSRTAGQYF.

This clonotype was detected a few times. The rearrangement links TRBV12-5 to TRBJ2-5, with 14 bases fitting TRBD2. J was trimmed by 1 base and V by 7 bases; bases with no gene match: 5. In germline, CDR1 is LGHNT, CDR2 FRNRAP. The CDR3 runs 16 residues. CDR3 residues: CASATGTSGSQETQYF. CDR3 DNA: TGTGCTAGTGCCACCGGGACTAGCGGGAGCCAAGAGACCCAGTACTTC. Full variable domain (rest looked up from reference TRBV12-5 and TRBJ2-5): DARVTQTPRHKVTEMGQEVTMRCQPILGHNTVFWYRQTMMQGLELLAYFRNRAPLDDSGMPKDRFSAEMPDATLATLKIQPSEPRDSAVYFCASATGTSGSQETQYFGPGTRLLVL.

The chain couples TRBV6-5 to TRBJ2-1; no definite D call. V was shortened by 0 bases and J by 2 bases, with 8 bases between the two germline ends. This CDR3 is 15 amino acids long. CDR1 is MNHEY, CDR2 SVGAGI, per germline. CDR3 nucleotides: TGTGCCAGCAGTTACTCAGGGTTCGCCTACAATGAGCAGTTCTTC. Its translation: CASSYSGFAYNEQFF.

The rearrangement joins TRBV27 to TRBJ2-1, with a weak D call TRBD2 (5 bases). Germline V gives CDR1 MNHEY, CDR2 SMNVEV (reference sequence). V was clipped by 5 bases and J by 2 bases, with 13 bases between them. The CDR3 has 15 amino acids. The CDR3 spells CASSPQEDPYNEQFF. In DNA form, the CDR3 reads TGTGCCAGCAGTCCCCAGGAGGACCCCTACAATGAGCAGTTCTTC.

The J gene is TRBJ1-1, the V gene TRBV6-1, with D tentatively TRBD1 (6 bases). The germline V gene encodes CDR1 MNHNS and CDR2 SASEGT. V was shortened by 8 bases and J by 0 bases, with 19 bases between the two germline ends. CDR3 length: 16 amino acids. Written as DNA, the CDR3 is TGTGCCAGCGGCATCCGGGACACCCCTTTGAACACTGAAGCTTTCTTT. Translation: CASGIRDTPLNTEAFF.

This clonotype has just a few counts. CDR3 in DNA: TGTGCCAGCAGCCAAGTGAGGACGGGGACCGGGGAGCTGTTTTTT. It yields the protein CASSQVRTGTGELFF. The chain joins TRBV3-1 to TRBJ2-2; a possible D gene is TRBD2 (5 bases). V was trimmed by 1 base and J by 5 bases, leaving 11 bases between them. This CDR3 is 15 amino acids long. The V gene's germline CDR1 is LGHDT and CDR2 YNNKEL (reference sequence).

This clonotype turned up a few times. The rearrangement joins TRBV25-1 to TRBJ1-4; D perhaps matches TRBD1 (6 bases). CDR1 and CDR2 from the germline V gene are MGHDK and SYGVNS. The germline V and J ends were trimmed by 5 bases and 4 bases, with 17 bases remaining between them. The CDR3 length is 16 residues. The CDR3: CASSPRPGQDNEKLFF. As DNA, the CDR3 is TGTGCCAGCAGTCCCAGACCGGGACAAGATAATGAAAAACTGTTTTTT. Full variable domain (rest looked up from reference TRBV25-1 and TRBJ1-4): EADIYQTPRYLVIGTGKKITLECSQTMGHDKMYWYQQDPGMELHLIHYSYGVNSTEKGDLSSESTVSRIRTEHFPLTLESARPSHTSQYLCASSPRPGQDNEKLFFGSGTQLSVL.

This clonotype was found a few times. CDR3 residues: CASSFQPDEQFF. The CDR3 DNA follows: TGTGCCAGCAGCTTTCAGCCCGATGAGCAGTTCTTC. The genes are TRBV7-9 and TRBJ2-1; D remains unclear. The CDR3 length is 12 residues. The V gene's germline CDR1 is SEHNR and CDR2 FQNEAQ (reference sequence). Trimming left V 3 bases short and J 8 bases short, with 8 bases between.

This clonotype was seen a handful of times. This chain links TRBV19 with TRBJ1-1; no reliable D call. CDR1 is LNHDA, CDR2 SQIVND, per germline (reference sequence). The CDR3 is 12 amino acids. The germline V and J ends were trimmed by 6 bases and 1 base, with 6 bases remaining between them. The DNA of the CDR3 is TGTGCCAGTAGAGAGGGGAACACTGAAGCTTTCTTT. Translation: CASREGNTEAFF.

J is TRBJ2-3 and V is TRBV11-2; D unclear. The ends were cut back, 3 bases at V and 5 bases at J, with 15 bases in the middle. Germline CDR1 is SGHAT and CDR2 is FQNNGV. This CDR3 has 15 amino acids. CDR3 region: CASSLTSARRDTQYF. The CDR3 nucleotides read TGTGCCAGCAGCTTGACCAGCGCTCGGAGAGATACGCAGTATTTT.

The CDR3 DNA reads TGTGCCACCAGCCCTGGACAGATCAATCAGCCCCAGCATTTT. Encoded protein: CATSPGQINQPQHF. The chain has TRBV15 and TRBJ1-5, with D perhaps matching TRBD1 (6 bases). V lost 5 bases to trimming and J lost 3 bases, with 11 bases between them. Germline V gene data show CDR1 as LNHNV and CDR2 as YYDKDF (reference sequence). The CDR3 runs to 14 residues.

This rearrangement joins TRBV20-1 to TRBJ2-1; D is possibly TRBD2 (5 bases). The CDR3 contains 13 residues. Trimming removed 3 bases at V and 7 bases at J, with 13 bases between. Germline CDR1 is DFQATT and CDR2 is SNEGSKA (reference sequence). CDR3 protein: CSASPLRGNEQFF. CDR3 nucleotide sequence: TGCAGTGCTAGCCCCCTACGGGGTAATGAGCAGTTCTTC.

This clonotype showed up just a few times. This chain joins TRBV20-1 and TRBJ2-7; D unclear. CDR3 length equals 13 residues. Germline-derived CDR1 and CDR2 are DFQATT and SNEGSKA (reference sequence). V lost 3 bases and J lost 2, with 11 bases in between. Here the CDR3 reads CSASGGEPYEQYF. As DNA, the CDR3 is TGCAGTGCTAGTGGTGGGGAACCCTACGAGCAGTACTTC.

The sample holds a few counts of this clonotype. V and J are TRBV9 and TRBJ2-1, with D uncertain. The CDR3 has 12 residues. Germline CDR1 and CDR2: SGDLS and YYNGEE. V was shortened by 3 bases and J by 10 bases, with 11 bases between the two germline ends. The CDR3 protein is CASSGALGEQFF. The CDR3 nucleotides read TGTGCCAGCAGCGGCGCCCTAGGGGAGCAGTTCTTC.

The chain recombines TRBV29-1 with TRBJ1-1; D perhaps matches TRBD1 (6 bases). Between the trimmed V and J ends, which lost 3 bases and 7 bases, there was a span of 18 bases. Germline-derived CDR1 and CDR2 are SQVTM and ANQGSEA. This CDR3 comprises 14 residues. The CDR3 DNA sequence: TGCAGCGTTGAGACCACAGGGTATGTAGTTGAAGCTTTCTTT. This sequence encodes CSVETTGYVVEAFF.

A few counts support this clonotype. This sequence joins TRBV10-1 and TRBJ2-1; 8 bases align to TRBD1. The CDR3 runs to 15 residues. Trimming cost V 3 bases and J 5 bases; bases outside gene matches: 6. In germline, CDR1 is WNHNN, CDR2 SYGVQD (reference sequence). In nucleotides, the CDR3 is TGCGCCAGCAGTGACACCGGGACAGGCCACAATGAGCAGTTCTTC. Its protein is CASSDTGTGHNEQFF.

The rearrangement joins TRBV20-1 to TRBJ2-7; 13 nucleotides align to TRBD2. This CDR3 spans 12 amino acids. CDR1 DFQATT and CDR2 SNEGSKA come from the germline V gene (reference sequence). V trimming: 6 bases; J trimming: 6 bases; junction bases outside the gene matches: 2. CDR3 sequence: CSARTSGSEQYF. CDR3 sequence (DNA): TGCAGTGCAAGGACTAGCGGGAGCGAGCAGTACTTC.